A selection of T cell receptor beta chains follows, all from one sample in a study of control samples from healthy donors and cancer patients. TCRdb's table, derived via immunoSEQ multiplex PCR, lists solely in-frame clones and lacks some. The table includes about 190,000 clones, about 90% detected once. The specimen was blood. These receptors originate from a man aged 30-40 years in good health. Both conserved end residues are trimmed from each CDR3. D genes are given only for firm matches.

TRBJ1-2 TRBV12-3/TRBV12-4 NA ASSLTPSYGYT
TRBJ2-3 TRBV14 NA ASSQDLGRSTDTQY
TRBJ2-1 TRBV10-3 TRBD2 AISGAGTSSINEQF
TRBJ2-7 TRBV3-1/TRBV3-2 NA ASSQTAREQY
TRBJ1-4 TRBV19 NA ASSEMWMANEKLF
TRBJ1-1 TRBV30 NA AWSVHMVRPEAF
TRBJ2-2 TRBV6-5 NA AGGGGAWTGELF
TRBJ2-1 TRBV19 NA ASSWGYNEQF
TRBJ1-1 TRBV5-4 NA ASTVPGLKNTEAF
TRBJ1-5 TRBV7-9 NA ASSFGNSNQPQH
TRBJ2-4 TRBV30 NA AWSGILAKNIQY
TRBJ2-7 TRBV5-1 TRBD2 ASSWGPGTSGGPTYEQY
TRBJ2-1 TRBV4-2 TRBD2 ASSQKGTSFNEQF
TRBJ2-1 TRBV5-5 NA ASSLVYNEQF
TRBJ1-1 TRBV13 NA ASSLGGAQTEAF
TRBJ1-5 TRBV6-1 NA ASSEATASNQPQH
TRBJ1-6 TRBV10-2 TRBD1 ASSSGTANSPLH
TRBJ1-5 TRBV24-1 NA ATSEVGRRVSNQPQH
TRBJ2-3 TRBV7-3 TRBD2 ASSLSASGADTQY
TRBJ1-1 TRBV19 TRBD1 ASSFPRGQGGTEAF
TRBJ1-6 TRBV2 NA ASVGDENRPLH
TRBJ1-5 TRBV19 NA ASSVQQGARQPQH
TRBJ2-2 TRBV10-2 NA ASSGAIGGELF
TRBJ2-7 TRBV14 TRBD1 ASSQVRRGPHYEQY
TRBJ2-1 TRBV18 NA ASSPSQGLNSANEQF
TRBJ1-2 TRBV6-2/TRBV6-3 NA ASSQDGDNYGYT
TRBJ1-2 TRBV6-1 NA ASSDGSGYT
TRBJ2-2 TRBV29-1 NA SVVQQLNTGELF
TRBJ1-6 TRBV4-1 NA ASSQESGGPISSLH
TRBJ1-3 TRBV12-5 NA ASGTGIGNTIY
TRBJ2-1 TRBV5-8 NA ASSWGSLAWF
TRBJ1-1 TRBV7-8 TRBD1 ASSLRQGVTEAF
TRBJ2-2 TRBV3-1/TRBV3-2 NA ASSRTRSRYTGELF
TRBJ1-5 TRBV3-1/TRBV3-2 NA ASSQGPNGQPQH